This T cell receptor beta chain was recovered during a study of shared clonotypes between healthy human individuals. Broader study findings: Shared clonotypes: about 5% naive CD4, about 3.5% naive CD8, over 2% memory CD4, approximately 0.37% memory CD8. An anticipated effect of sequencing depth on clonotype sharing among donors was recognized.

An even split of each subset's genomic DNA across several immunoSEQ plates was performed. Original methodology: Filtering differed, since immunoSEQ gave only junction sequences and no quality scores. Generated by immunoSEQ multiplex PCR, the TCRdb table keeps only in-frame clones and is missing some. The DNA was the basis for D and trimming; V, J and clone size are from that table. The data contain some 240,000 clones, 50% to 80% of them seen just once; the ten biggest clones take up 11%. CDR1 and CDR2 (germline): LGHNA, YSLEER. The CDR3 runs to 12 residues. V was trimmed by 4 bases and J by 2 bases, leaving 3 bases between them. Notes on this clone: No antigen is known for it. Just one base apart from a much larger clone, this may be a read error.

The receptor was derived from a man under 40 in good health. V is TRBV4-3 and J is TRBJ2-1; D remains ambiguous. The sequencing input was memory CD4+ T cells sorted from blood. Noted subset: CD45RA-negative fraction. CDR3 bases: TGCGCCAGCAGCCGGACCTACAATGAGCAGTTCTTC. Translated, it gives CASSRTYNEQFF.